A single sample is the source of the 22 T cell receptor beta chains below, sequenced in a study of shared clonotypes between healthy human individuals. Sequencing was performed with immunoSEQ multiplex PCR; in TCRdb, only in-frame clones are kept and a portion is missing. Altogether 1.6 million or so clones are present, 96% being singletons, with the ten largest covering approximately 1.2%. Specimen: naive CD4+ T cells sorted from blood. This sample's subset: CD45RA+ positively selected. The receptors come from a man younger than 45 in good health.

J is TRBJ1-5 and V is TRBV21-1. TRBV21-1 is reported as a pseudogene. CDR3 length: 12 residues. The CDR3 spells CASSNNDQPQHF. The CDR3 DNA follows: TGTGCCAGCAGCAATAACGATCAGCCCCAGCATTTT.

The genes are TRBV10-1 and TRBJ2-7; TRBD1 matches 10 bases. CDR1 is WNHNN, CDR2 SYGVQD, per germline (reference sequence). V lost 5 bases and J lost 6; bases outside the gene matches: 7. The CDR3 length is 14 residues. CDR3 nucleotide sequence: TGCGCCAGCAGTCCGACAGGGGGCTGGGGCGAGCAGTACTTC. Translation gives CASSPTGGWGEQYF.

This chain joins TRBV7-9 and TRBJ2-1; D tentatively reads TRBD1 or TRBD2 (5 bases each). This CDR3 region has 13 residues. Deletions cut 5 bases from V and 16 bases from J, with 21 bases between. CDR1 and CDR2 (germline): SEHNR, FQNEAQ (reference sequence). CDR3: CASSATQVARDFF. Written as DNA, the CDR3 is TGTGCCAGCAGCGCAACACAGGTTGCCCGGGACTTCTTC.

This clone was seen once. The V and J genes are TRBV9 and TRBJ2-2, with D tentatively TRBD2 (6 bases). The CDR3 length is 16 residues. Germline lookup yields CDR1 SGDLS and CDR2 YYNGEE. Trimming took off 0 bases at V and 0 bases at J, with 9 bases between the two ends. CDR3 DNA: TGTGCCAGCAGCGTAGTTAGCGGACCGAACACCGGGGAGCTGTTTTTT. The encoded protein is CASSVVSGPNTGELFF.

The CDR3, as DNA: TGTGCCAGCAGCTTAGCGGTACGGGTTGCCTCGTCTCCCTACGAGCAGTACTTC. Its translation: CASSLAVRVASSPYEQYF. V gene TRBV11-2 combines with J gene TRBJ2-7; D not certain. Trimming removed 1 base from V and 2 bases from J, with 21 bases in between. The CDR3 contains 18 residues. CDR1 is SGHAT and CDR2 is FQNNGV in the germline V gene.

This chain connects TRBV7-6 to TRBJ2-3, with a tentative D call TRBD1 (5 bases). Germline V lookup: CDR1 SGHVS, CDR2 FNYEAQ. Trimming cost V 2 bases and J 6 bases, with 15 bases left between them. This CDR3 contains 15 residues. In DNA, the CDR3 is TGTGCCAGCAGCTTAAAAACGACAGTCCTCGATACGCAGTATTTT. Translating gives CASSLKTTVLDTQYF.

The chain has TRBV27 and TRBJ2-7, with 8 bases aligning to TRBD1. Germline CDR1 is MNHEY and CDR2 is SMNVEV (reference sequence). V trimming: 3 bases; J trimming: 1 base; junction bases outside the gene matches: 2. The CDR3 has 14 amino acids. The CDR3 nucleotides are TGTGCCAGCAGTTTCTGGGACAGGTCCTACGAGCAGTACTTC. This translates into CASSFWDRSYEQYF.

This sequence joins TRBV5-4 and TRBJ1-1, with D maybe TRBD1 (5 bases). V was trimmed by 7 bases and J by 1 base, leaving 14 bases between them. This CDR3 comprises 14 residues. CDR1 and CDR2 (germline): SGHNT, YYREEE (reference sequence). In DNA, the CDR3 is TGTGCCAGCGGGATGGGGGGAACGAACACTGAAGCTTTCTTT. The encoded protein is CASGMGGTNTEAFF. Full variable domain (remainder filled in from reference TRBV5-4 and TRBJ1-1): ETGVTQSPTHLIKTRGQQVTLRCSSQSGHNTVSWYQQALGQGPQFIFQYYREEENGRGNFPPRFSGLQFPNYSSELNVNALELDDSALYLCASGMGGTNTEAFFGQGTRLTVV.

The chain is built from TRBV5-1 and TRBJ2-1; TRBD2 matches at 14 bases. The CDR3 contains 23 residues. Germline V gene data show CDR1 as SGHRS and CDR2 as YFSETQ. The V segment lost 1 base and the J segment 0 bases; nucleotides outside the gene matches: 18. The CDR3 here is CASSLPGTSGLAGVPSSYNEQFF. As DNA, the CDR3 is TGCGCCAGCAGCTTGCCCGGCACCTCGGGACTAGCGGGAGTCCCAAGCTCCTACAATGAGCAGTTCTTC.

The chain is built from TRBV4-3 and TRBJ2-1; TRBD2 matches at 12 bases. Germline trimming cut 1 base from V and 12 bases from J; bases unmatched to any gene: 10. This CDR3 is built from 16 residues. Germline V gene sequence: CDR1 LGHNA, CDR2 YSLEER. For the CDR3, the DNA is TGCGCCAGCAGCCAAGTTGAAATTCTAGCGGGAGGGGGGCAGTTCTTC. Translated: CASSQVEILAGGGQFF.

As to this clone: This sequence is one base from a far larger clone and is likely a read error. The DNA of the CDR3 is TGCAGCGTTGAAATGTACAGGGGGCGCACAGAGACCCAGTACTTC. Translating gives CSVEMYRGRTETQYF. J is TRBJ2-5 and V is TRBV29-1, with 9 bases fitting TRBD1. CDR3 size: 15 residues. The V segment lost 2 bases and the J segment 4 bases; nucleotides outside the gene matches: 8. CDR1 and CDR2 (germline): SQVTM, ANQGSEA.

The gene calls are TRBV9 and TRBJ2-3, with a weak D call TRBD2 (6 bases). CDR1 is SGDLS, CDR2 YYNGEE, per germline. The CDR3 is 17 amino acids. Trimming pared 5 bases from V and 0 bases from J, leaving 19 bases between. CDR3 protein: CASSALGMAGSTDTQYF. The CDR3 bases are TGTGCCAGCAGTGCCCTTGGGATGGCGGGAAGCACAGATACGCAGTATTTT. The whole variable domain, remainder taken from reference TRBV9 and TRBJ2-3, is DSGVTQTPKHLITATGQRVTLRCSPRSGDLSVYWYQQSLDQGLQFLIQYYNGEERAKGNILERFSAQQFPDLHSELNLSSLELGDSALYFCASSALGMAGSTDTQYFGPGTRLTVL.

The J gene is TRBJ2-1, the V gene TRBV2; 12 nucleotides agree with TRBD2. Germline loops: CDR1 SNHLY, CDR2 FYNNEI. The V gene end was trimmed by 0 bases and the J gene end by 7 bases; junction bases not matched to a gene: 4. The CDR3 length is 16 residues. The CDR3, as DNA: TGTGCCAGCAGTGAAGCGCGTCTAGCGGGAGGGAATGAGCAGTTCTTC. Encoded protein: CASSEARLAGGNEQFF.

The chain combines TRBV4-3 with TRBJ2-2; perhaps TRBD1 as D (6 bases). The V gene's germline CDR1 is LGHNA and CDR2 YSLEER. V lost 0 bases, J lost 3 bases, and 14 bases lay in between. The CDR3 consists of 17 residues. CDR3 DNA sequence: TGCGCCAGCAGCCAAGATATTTCGGGACATTACACCGGGGAGCTGTTTTTT. Amino acids: CASSQDISGHYTGELFF.

The DNA of the CDR3 is TGTGCCAGCAGAAAGCTAGGGGTATACACAGATACGCAGTATTTT. Translating gives CASRKLGVYTDTQYF. V gene TRBV11-2 combines with J gene TRBJ2-3; maybe TRBD1 (5 bases). The V gene's germline CDR1 is SGHAT and CDR2 FQNNGV. The CDR3 has 15 amino acids. Trimming took off 6 bases at V and 2 bases at J, with 15 bases between the two ends.

The genes are TRBV7-9 and TRBJ1-2; D remains ambiguous. From germline, CDR1 is SEHNR and CDR2 FQNEAQ (reference sequence). Trimming left V 5 bases short and J 6 bases short, with 22 bases between. The CDR3 has 16 residues. CDR3 sequence: CASSPRASKGPNGYTF. CDR3 nucleotide sequence: TGTGCCAGCAGCCCAAGGGCCTCAAAAGGGCCGAATGGCTACACCTTC.

CDR3 protein: CASSLRLAYEQYF. CDR3 sequence (DNA): TGTGCCAGCAGCCTCCGACTAGCCTACGAGCAGTACTTC. The chain is built from TRBV27 and TRBJ2-7; D may be TRBD2 (6 bases). Germline V gives CDR1 MNHEY, CDR2 SMNVEV (reference sequence). CDR3 length: 13 residues. V was shortened by 6 bases and J by 2 bases, with 11 bases between the two germline ends.

The CDR3 DNA reads as TGCGCCAGCAGCTTGGATTGGGTTCAAGGTCGCGAGCAGTACTTC. It codes for CASSLDWVQGREQYF. This chain links TRBV5-1 with TRBJ2-7; no firm D call. V dropped 0 bases and J dropped 6 bases, with 16 bases sitting between them. Germline-derived CDR1 and CDR2 are SGHRS and YFSETQ. The CDR3 loop spans 15 amino acids.

V and J are TRBV10-3 and TRBJ2-7; D ambiguous. The CDR3 is 13 amino acids. The germline gives CDR1 ENHRY, CDR2 SYGVKD. V shed 3 bases and J shed 0 bases, with 6 bases lying between them. CDR3 region: CAISDKNSYEQYF. DNA for the CDR3: TGTGCCATCAGTGATAAGAACTCCTACGAGCAGTACTTC.

The CDR3 nucleotides are TGTGCCAGCTCAACGGACAGGGGGCACAATGAGCAGTTCTTC. Encoded protein: CASSTDRGHNEQFF. The chain links TRBV18 to TRBJ2-1, with TRBD1 matching over 11 bases. This CDR3 contains 14 residues. The V segment lost 5 bases and the J segment 5 bases; nucleotides outside the gene matches: 2. CDR1 KGHSH and CDR2 LQKENI come from the germline V gene.

In regard to this clone: The same CDR3 can be traced to other DNA sequences in this sample. The V and J genes are TRBV5-1 and TRBJ1-5; D ambiguous. From germline, CDR1 is SGHRS and CDR2 YFSETQ. This CDR3 is 13 amino acids long. Trimming cost V 1 base and J 6 bases, with 8 bases left between them. The CDR3 sequence: CASSLSPGQPQHF. CDR3 nucleotide sequence: TGCGCCAGCAGCTTGTCCCCTGGTCAGCCCCAGCATTTT.

The chain uses TRBV7-8 and TRBJ2-7; the match to TRBD2 covers 8 bases. The CDR3 covers 15 residues. V shed 7 bases, J shed 0 bases, and the junction held 8 bases outside the gene matches. In germline, CDR1 is SGHVS, CDR2 FQNEAQ. CDR3 sequence (DNA): TGTGCCAGCACCCCACTAGCGGTTCGCTCCTACGAGCAGTACTTC. It codes for CASTPLAVRSYEQYF.